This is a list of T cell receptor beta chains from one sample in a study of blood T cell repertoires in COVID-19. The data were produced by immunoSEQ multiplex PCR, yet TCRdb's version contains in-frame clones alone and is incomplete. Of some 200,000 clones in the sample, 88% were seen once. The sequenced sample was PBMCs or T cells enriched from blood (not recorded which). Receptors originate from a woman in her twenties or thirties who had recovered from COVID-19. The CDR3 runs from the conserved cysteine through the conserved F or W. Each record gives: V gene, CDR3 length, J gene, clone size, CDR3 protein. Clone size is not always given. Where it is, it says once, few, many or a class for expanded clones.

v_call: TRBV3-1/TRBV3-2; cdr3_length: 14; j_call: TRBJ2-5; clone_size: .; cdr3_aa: CATRGVGAQETQYF
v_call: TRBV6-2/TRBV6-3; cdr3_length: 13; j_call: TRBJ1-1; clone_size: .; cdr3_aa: CASSYRGRTEAFF
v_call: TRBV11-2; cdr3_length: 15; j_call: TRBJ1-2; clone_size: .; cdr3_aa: CASSLEGALLNGYTF
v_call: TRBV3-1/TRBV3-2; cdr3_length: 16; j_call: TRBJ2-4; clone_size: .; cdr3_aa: CASSHMDGLAKNIQYF
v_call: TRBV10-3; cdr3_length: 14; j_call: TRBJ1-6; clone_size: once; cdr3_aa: CAIRQGSYNSPLHF
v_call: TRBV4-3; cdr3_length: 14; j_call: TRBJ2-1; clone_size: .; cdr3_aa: CASSQDRRGDEQFF
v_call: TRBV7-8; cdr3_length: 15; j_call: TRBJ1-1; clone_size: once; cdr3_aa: CASSLERGRNTEAFF
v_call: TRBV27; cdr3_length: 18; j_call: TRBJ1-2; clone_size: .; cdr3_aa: CASSHTPGRGNGDYGYTF
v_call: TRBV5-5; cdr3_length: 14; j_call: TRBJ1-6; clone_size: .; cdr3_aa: CASSFPATGSPLHF
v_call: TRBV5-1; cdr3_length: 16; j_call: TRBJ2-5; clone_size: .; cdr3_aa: CASSRDRGIRGKTQYF
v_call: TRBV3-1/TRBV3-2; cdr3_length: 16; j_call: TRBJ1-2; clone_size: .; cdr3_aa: CASSQRALGTGGGYTF
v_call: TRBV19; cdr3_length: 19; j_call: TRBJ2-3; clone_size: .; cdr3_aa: CASSGEKRGPYFSTDTQYF
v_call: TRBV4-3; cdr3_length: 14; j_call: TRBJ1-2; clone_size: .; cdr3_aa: CASSQVVRNYGYTF
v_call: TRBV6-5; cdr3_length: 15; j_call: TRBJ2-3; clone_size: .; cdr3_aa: CASSWSGGRTDTQYF
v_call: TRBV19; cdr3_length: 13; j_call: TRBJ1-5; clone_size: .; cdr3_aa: CASSISSNQPQHF
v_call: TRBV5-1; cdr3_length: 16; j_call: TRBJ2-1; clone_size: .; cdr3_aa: CASSLVVAGAYNEQFF
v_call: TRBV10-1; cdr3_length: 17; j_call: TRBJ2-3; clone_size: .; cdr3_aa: CASSESASGGATDTQYF
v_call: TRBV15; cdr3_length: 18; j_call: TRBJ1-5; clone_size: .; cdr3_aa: CATSREYPGLLSNQPQHF
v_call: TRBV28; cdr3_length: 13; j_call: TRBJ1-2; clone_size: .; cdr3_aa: CASRRIGGDGYTF
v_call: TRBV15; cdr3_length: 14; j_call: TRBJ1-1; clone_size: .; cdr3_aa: CATSSRTENTEAFF
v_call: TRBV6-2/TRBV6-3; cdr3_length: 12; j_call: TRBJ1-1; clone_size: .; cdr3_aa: CASSRQATEAFF
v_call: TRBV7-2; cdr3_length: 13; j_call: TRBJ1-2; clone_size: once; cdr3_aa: CASSWGQGSGYTF
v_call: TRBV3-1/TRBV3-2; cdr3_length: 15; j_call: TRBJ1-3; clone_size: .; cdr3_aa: CASSTSPQGAGTIYF
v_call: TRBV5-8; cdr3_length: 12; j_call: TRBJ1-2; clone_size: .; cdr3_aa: CASSLAGRGYTF
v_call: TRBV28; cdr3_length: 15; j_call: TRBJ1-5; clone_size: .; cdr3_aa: CASKLGTFNNQPQHF
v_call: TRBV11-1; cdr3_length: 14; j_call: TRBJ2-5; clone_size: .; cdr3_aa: CASSLLGDQETQYF